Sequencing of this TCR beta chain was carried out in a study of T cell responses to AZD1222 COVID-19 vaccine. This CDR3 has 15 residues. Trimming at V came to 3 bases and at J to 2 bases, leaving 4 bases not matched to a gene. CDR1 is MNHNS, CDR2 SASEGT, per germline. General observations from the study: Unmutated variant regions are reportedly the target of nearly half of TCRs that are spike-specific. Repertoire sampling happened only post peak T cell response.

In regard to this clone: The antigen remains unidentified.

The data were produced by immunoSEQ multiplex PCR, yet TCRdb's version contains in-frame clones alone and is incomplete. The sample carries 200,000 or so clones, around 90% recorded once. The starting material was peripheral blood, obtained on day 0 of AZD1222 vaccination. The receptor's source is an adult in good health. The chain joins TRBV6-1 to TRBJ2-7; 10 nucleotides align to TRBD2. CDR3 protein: CASSDWTSGTYEQYF. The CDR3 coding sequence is TGTGCCAGCAGTGATTGGACTAGCGGAACCTACGAGCAGTACTTC.